The next 28 T cell receptor beta chains were all read from a single sample in a study of cytomegalovirus exposure and HLA in healthy donors. 60 Vbeta and 13 Jbeta primers were used in PCR. Generated by immunoSEQ multiplex PCR, the TCRdb table keeps only in-frame clones and is missing some. Altogether about 93,000 clones are present, about 79% being singletons, with the ten largest covering 3.8%. The source material was PBMCs. Receptor source: a man aged 50-60 years in good health and CMV-seronegative.

The V call is TRBV15, the J call TRBJ1-4; D not certain. V shed 0 bases and J shed 6 bases, with 11 bases lying between them. CDR3 size: 15 residues. Germline CDR1 LNHNV, CDR2 YYDKDF (reference sequence). The CDR3 loop is CATSRDTGIDEKLFF. In nucleotides, the CDR3 is TGTGCCACCAGCAGAGACACGGGGATAGATGAAAAACTGTTTTTT.

As to this clone: Additional DNA sequences in this sample encode the identical CDR3. This rearrangement joins TRBV28 to TRBJ2-7, with TRBD2 as a possible D gene (5 bases). Looked up from germline, CDR1 is MDHEN and CDR2 is SYDVKM. The CDR3 spans 13 residues. The V end was cut by 7 bases, the J end by 1 base, with 11 bases between. CDR3 region: CASTSGSSYEQYF. CDR3 coding DNA: TGTGCCAGCACGAGTGGGAGTTCCTACGAGCAGTACTTC.

The rearrangement joins TRBV19 to TRBJ2-3, with D possibly being TRBD2 (6 bases). Germline V lookup: CDR1 LNHDA, CDR2 SQIVND (reference sequence). There are 15 residues in the CDR3. The ends were cut back, 5 bases at V and 1 base at J, with 13 bases in the middle. The chain's CDR3 is CASSPGTPGTDTQYF. CDR3 bases: TGTGCCAGTAGTCCCGGGACTCCTGGCACAGATACGCAGTATTTT.

The chain links TRBV29-1 to TRBJ2-7; 7 positions agree with TRBD1. This CDR3 has 12 amino acids. V trimming: 6 bases; J trimming: 0 bases; junction bases outside the gene matches: 2. The germline CDR1 and CDR2 sequences are SQVTM and ANQGSEA. DNA for the CDR3: TGCAGCGTCGGACAGGCCTCCTACGAGCAGTACTTC. Translating it yields CSVGQASYEQYF.

This CDR3 is CASSYSGTSANEQFF. The DNA for the CDR3 is TGCGCCAGCAGCTACTCCGGGACTAGCGCTAATGAGCAGTTCTTC. The chain employs TRBV5-1 and TRBJ2-1; TRBD2 matches at 10 bases. The CDR3 length is 15 residues. Germline V gene sequence: CDR1 SGHRS, CDR2 YFSETQ. The V and J ends lost 3 bases and 7 bases, in that order; junction bases with no gene match: 7.

The CDR3 loop is CASSGAGQGAGGYTF. The CDR3 nucleotides are TGTGCCAGCAGCGGCGCCGGACAGGGGGCGGGAGGCTACACCTTC. The rearrangement joins TRBV9 to TRBJ1-2; 11 nucleotides align to TRBD1. Germline V gene data show CDR1 as SGDLS and CDR2 as YYNGEE. The ends lost 3 bases at V and 8 bases at J; junction bases unmatched: 9. The length of the CDR3 is 15 residues.

Regarding this clone: Its ends do not fully match the called genes, so a read error is possible. CDR3 coding DNA: TGTGCCAGCAGCTCTCAGGACCTGGGGACTGACGCTTTCTTT. It translates to CASSSQDLGTDAFF. The chain employs TRBV7-9 and TRBJ1-1; D is possibly TRBD1 (5 bases). Germline assignment: CDR1 SEHNR and CDR2 FQNEAQ (reference sequence). The CDR3 has 14 amino acids.

The chain joins TRBV28 to TRBJ2-7; 9 bases match TRBD1. The CDR3 extends over 14 amino acids. CDR1 is MDHEN, CDR2 SYDVKM, per germline. V was clipped by 5 bases and J by 2 bases; unmatched bases: 4. CDR3 sequence: CASSGTGSPYEQYF. The CDR3 DNA sequence: TGTGCCAGCAGTGGGACAGGGAGCCCCTACGAGCAGTACTTC.

The V call is TRBV7-9, the J call TRBJ2-1; TRBD2 aligns across 9 bases. J was trimmed by 9 bases and V by 0 bases; bases with no gene match: 9. Germline V gene data show CDR1 as SEHNR and CDR2 as FQNEAQ (reference sequence). The CDR3 has 16 amino acids. Here the CDR3 DNA reads TGTGCCAGCAGCTTAGCACCACACGGACTAGCGAGTGAGCAGTTCTTC. This encodes CASSLAPHGLASEQFF. The variable domain in full, completed from reference TRBV7-9 and TRBJ2-1, reads DTGVSQNPRHKITKRGQNVTFRCDPISEHNRLYWYRQTLGQGPEFLTYFQNEAQLEKSRLLSDRFSAERPKGSFSTLEIQRTEQGDSAMYLCASSLAPHGLASEQFFGPGTRLTVL.

This clone was recorded only once. As DNA, the CDR3 is TGTGCCAGCAGCCACCCTTCTACCCACGAGCAGTACTTC. Its translation: CASSHPSTHEQYF. The rearrangement uses TRBV6-5 and TRBJ2-5; D is undetermined. The J call may be wrong; the DNA end is better matched by TRBJ2-7. The V gene's germline CDR1 is MNHEY and CDR2 SVGAGI. CDR3 size: 13 residues.

The V call is TRBV2, the J call TRBJ1-3; TRBD1 matches at 10 bases. CDR1 is SNHLY and CDR2 is FYNNEI in the germline V gene. Trimming at V came to 6 bases and at J to 2 bases, leaving 7 bases not matched to a gene. CDR3 length: 16 residues. In nucleotides, the CDR3 is TGTGCCAGCAGCGACAGGGGGCCAAGGACTGGAAACACCATATATTTT. This encodes CASSDRGPRTGNTIYF.

The chain links TRBV11-3 to TRBJ1-1; no reliable D call. This CDR3 contains 15 residues. V lost 5 bases, J lost 0 bases, and 13 bases lay in between. CDR1 and CDR2 from the germline V gene are SGHNT and YENEEA. CDR3 amino acids: CASSPGGGMNTEAFF. In DNA, the CDR3 is TGTGCCAGCAGCCCAGGAGGAGGGATGAACACTGAAGCTTTCTTT.

The CDR3 reads CASSPRLMSGQGYEQYF. The CDR3 bases are TGTGCCAGCTCACCACGTCTCATGTCGGGACAGGGCTACGAGCAGTACTTC. The chain employs TRBV18 and TRBJ2-7; 9 nucleotides line up with TRBD1. Germline lookup yields CDR1 KGHSH and CDR2 LQKENI. The CDR3 is 17 amino acids. The ends lost 1 base at V and 3 bases at J; junction bases unmatched: 10. The full variable domain, rest sourced from reference TRBV18 and TRBJ2-7, is NAGVMQNPRHLVRRRGQEARLRCSPMKGHSHVYWYRQLPEEGLKFMVYLQKENIIDESGMPKERFSAEFPKEGPSILRIQQVVRGDSAAYFCASSPRLMSGQGYEQYFGPGTRLTVT.

The genes are TRBV15 and TRBJ2-1; TRBD2 matches 7 bases. With 11 bases clipped from V and 6 bases from J, the junction kept 19 bases outside the gene matches. From germline, CDR1 is LNHNV and CDR2 YYDKDF (reference sequence). The CDR3 has 16 residues. The CDR3 sequence: CAAEEREGQVSNEQFF. The CDR3 DNA follows: TGTGCCGCAGAGGAGAGGGAGGGCCAAGTAAGCAATGAGCAGTTCTTC.

The sample holds a few counts of this clone. This sequence joins TRBV19 and TRBJ2-7; D perhaps matches TRBD1 (5 bases). V dropped 3 bases and J dropped 6 bases, with 12 bases sitting between them. The CDR3 loop spans 13 amino acids. Germline CDR1 LNHDA, CDR2 SQIVND (reference sequence). The CDR3 coding sequence is TGTGCCAGTAGTATTACAGGATGGGGCGAGCAGTACTTC. This gives the protein CASSITGWGEQYF. The complete variable domain, with remaining parts taken from reference TRBV19 and TRBJ2-7, reads DGGITQSPKYLFRKEGQNVTLSCEQNLNHDAMYWYRQDPGQGLRLIYYSQIVNDFQKGDIAEGYSVSREKKESFPLTVTSAQKNPTAFYLCASSITGWGEQYFGPGTRLTVT.

This clone was seen only a few times. V usage is TRBV7-9 and J usage is TRBJ2-6; tentatively, D is TRBD1 (6 bases). The CDR3 has 18 amino acids. The germline gives CDR1 SEHNR, CDR2 FQNEAQ (reference sequence). V dropped 4 bases and J dropped 1 base, with 17 bases sitting between them. CDR3 loop: CASSYHQTDRSGANVLTF. In DNA, the CDR3 is TGTGCCAGCAGCTACCATCAAACCGACAGGTCTGGGGCCAACGTCCTGACTTTC.

The chain uses TRBV6-1 and TRBJ1-2; D remains ambiguous. V was trimmed by 1 base and J by 4 bases, leaving 10 bases between them. Germline assignment: CDR1 MNHNS and CDR2 SASEGT. CDR3 length: 14 residues. DNA for the CDR3: TGTGCCAGCAGTGAAGGAGGGAGCCTCTATGGCTACACCTTC. It specifies CASSEGGSLYGYTF.

The rearrangement joins TRBV7-6 to TRBJ2-5; D unresolved. CDR3 length: 13 amino acids. Germline V CDR1 and CDR2: SGHVS, FNYEAQ. The V and J ends lost 4 bases and 5 bases respectively, with 11 bases between them. The CDR3: CASSSLLSETQYF. CDR3 in DNA: TGTGCCAGCAGCTCCTTGTTATCGGAGACCCAGTACTTC.

The chain couples TRBV7-9 to TRBJ2-1, with 15 bases fitting TRBD2. The CDR3 contains 16 residues. Per the germline V gene, CDR1 is SEHNR and CDR2 is FQNEAQ (reference sequence). The CDR3 loop reads CGTGLAGGGSYNEQFF. The CDR3 DNA is TGTGGAACTGGACTAGCGGGAGGGGGATCCTACAATGAGCAGTTCTTC.

The J gene is TRBJ2-7, the V gene TRBV5-1, with D hard to call. The CDR3 is made up of 11 amino acids. Trimming shortened V by 4 bases and J by 3 bases, and 5 bases separated the two germline ends. Per the germline V gene, CDR1 is SGHRS and CDR2 is YFSETQ. The CDR3 here is CASSQNYEQYF. The CDR3 nucleotides read TGCGCCAGCAGCCAGAACTACGAGCAGTACTTC. Filled out from reference TRBV5-1 and TRBJ2-7, the complete variable domain reads KAGVTQTPRYLIKTRGQQVTLSCSPISGHRSVSWYQQTPGQGLQFLFEYFSETQRNKGNFPGRFSGRQFSNSRSEMNVSTLELGDSALYLCASSQNYEQYFGPGTRLTVT.

CDR3 protein: CASSRLAGLSYNEQFF. As DNA, the CDR3 is TGTGCCAGCAGCCGACTAGCGGGGCTCTCCTACAATGAGCAGTTCTTC. This chain connects TRBV7-9 to TRBJ2-1; 11 bases fit TRBD2. V was clipped by 5 bases and J by 0 bases; unmatched bases: 3. Germline CDR1 is SEHNR and CDR2 is FQNEAQ (reference sequence). The CDR3 is 16 residues long.

The chain recombines TRBV9 with TRBJ2-1, with D maybe TRBD1 (6 bases). V lost 1 base to trimming and J lost 10 bases, with 18 bases between them. This CDR3 has 15 amino acids. CDR1 is SGDLS and CDR2 is YYNGEE in the germline V gene. The DNA of the CDR3 is TGTGCCAGCAGCGTACGACAGGTCCGGGATGGCGAGCAGTTCTTC. Its protein product is CASSVRQVRDGEQFF.

V gene TRBV6-1 combines with J gene TRBJ1-2; D not resolved. The CDR3 contains 14 residues. V was pared by 2 bases and J by 1 base, with 8 bases between. CDR1 is MNHNS, CDR2 SASEGT, per germline. DNA for the CDR3: TGTGCCAGCAGTGAACAGGCCAGTAACTATGGCTACACCTTC. Translation: CASSEQASNYGYTF.

This clone was recorded only once. V is TRBV27 and J is TRBJ2-5, with no clear D. Trimming cost V 7 bases and J 3 bases, with 3 bases left between them. The CDR3 is made up of 10 amino acids. Germline CDR1 is MNHEY and CDR2 is SMNVEV (reference sequence). In nucleotides, the CDR3 is TGTGCCAGCATCGAAGAGACCCAGTACTTC. This gives the protein CASIEETQYF.

In nucleotides, the CDR3 is TGTGCCTGGAGTGCCGGAGGTGGCTACACCTTC. Translated: CAWSAGGGYTF. The chain is built from TRBV30 and TRBJ1-2; D gene unclear. CDR3 size: 11 residues. Trimming stripped 1 base from V and 7 bases from J, with 7 bases between. Looked up from germline, CDR1 is GTSNPN and CDR2 is SVGIG (reference sequence).

Only one count was recorded for this clone. The rearrangement links TRBV30 to TRBJ1-5; D is possibly TRBD1 (6 bases). The CDR3 contains 16 residues. Trimming took 2 bases from V and 9 from J, leaving 23 bases between them. Germline loops: CDR1 GTSNPN, CDR2 SVGIG (reference sequence). The CDR3 protein is CAWSPGQSYPVRPQHF. CDR3 DNA sequence: TGTGCCTGGAGTCCTGGACAGTCTTATCCTGTTCGGCCCCAGCATTTT.

This clone has a handful of counts. This chain connects TRBV28 to TRBJ2-1, with D tentatively TRBD2 (5 bases). The V and J ends lost 5 bases and 3 bases respectively, with 14 bases between them. The CDR3 contains 15 residues. The germline V gene has CDR1 MDHEN and CDR2 SYDVKM. The CDR3: CASSPRRGNYNEQFF. CDR3 DNA: TGTGCCAGCAGTCCTCGGCGAGGGAACTACAATGAGCAGTTCTTC.

The chain couples TRBV29-1 to TRBJ1-3; maybe TRBD1 (5 bases). This CDR3 has 14 residues. V lost 0 bases and J lost 2, with 8 bases in between. Germline CDR1 is SQVTM and CDR2 is ANQGSEA. The DNA for the CDR3 is TGCAGCGTTGAAGAAGGCAGGGCTGGAAACACCATATATTTT. It yields the protein CSVEEGRAGNTIYF.